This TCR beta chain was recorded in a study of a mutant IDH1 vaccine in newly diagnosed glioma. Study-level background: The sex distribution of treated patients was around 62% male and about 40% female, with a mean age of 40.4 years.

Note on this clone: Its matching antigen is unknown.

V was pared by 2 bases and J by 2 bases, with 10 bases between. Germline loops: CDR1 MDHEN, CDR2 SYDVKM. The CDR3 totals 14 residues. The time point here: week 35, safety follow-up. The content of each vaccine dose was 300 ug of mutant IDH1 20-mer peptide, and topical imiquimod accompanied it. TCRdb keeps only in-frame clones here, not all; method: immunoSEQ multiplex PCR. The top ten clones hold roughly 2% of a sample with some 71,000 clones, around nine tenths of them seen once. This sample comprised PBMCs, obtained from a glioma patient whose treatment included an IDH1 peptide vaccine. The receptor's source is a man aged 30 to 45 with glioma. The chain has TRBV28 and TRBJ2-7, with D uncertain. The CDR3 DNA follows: TGTGCCAGCAGTTTAACCTCCCGAGCCTACGAGCAGTACTTC. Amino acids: CASSLTSRAYEQYF.